Shown below are 29 T cell receptor beta chains from a single sample sequenced in a study of OX40 agonist ivuxolimab in advanced cancers. The data were produced by immunoSEQ multiplex PCR, yet TCRdb's version contains in-frame clones alone and is incomplete. The data show around 29,000 clones, approximately 86% seen once. Sequencing used CD4+ or CD8+ T cells sorted from blood, obtained in a trial of the OX40 agonist ivuxolimab. These receptors were obtained from an adult with an advanced solid tumor such as melanoma, head and neck, liver or kidney cancer.

This clone appeared a single time. The V call is TRBV7-8, the J call TRBJ1-1; 8 bases align to TRBD1. Germline-derived CDR1 and CDR2 are SGHVS and FQNEAQ. This CDR3 spans 14 amino acids. J lost 6 bases, V lost 4 bases, and 7 bases had no gene match. CDR3 bases: TGTGCCAGCAGCTCGGGGACAGGAGAGGCTGAAGCTTTCTTT. This gives the protein CASSSGTGEAEAFF.

The rearrangement joins TRBV7-9 to TRBJ2-2; D ambiguous. In germline, CDR1 is SEHNR, CDR2 FQNEAQ (reference sequence). The CDR3 contains 13 residues. Deletions cut 6 bases from V and 2 bases from J, with 7 bases between. The CDR3 DNA reads TGTGCCAGCAGTGTCCTTAACACCGGGGAGCTGTTTTTT. This codes for CASSVLNTGELFF. Based on the CDR3 plus reference TRBV7-9 and TRBJ2-2, the full variable domain is DTGVSQNPRHKITKRGQNVTFRCDPISEHNRLYWYRQTLGQGPEFLTYFQNEAQLEKSRLLSDRFSAERPKGSFSTLEIQRTEQGDSAMYLCASSVLNTGELFFGEGSRLTVL.

V gene TRBV7-8 combines with J gene TRBJ2-5; 8 nucleotides align to TRBD2. CDR3 size: 16 residues. CDR1 is SGHVS and CDR2 is FQNEAQ in the germline V gene. The V gene end was trimmed by 5 bases and the J gene end by 2 bases; junction bases not matched to a gene: 10. This chain's CDR3 is CASSPGGRGAQETQYF. CDR3 bases: TGTGCCAGCAGCCCAGGCGGGCGGGGGGCGCAAGAGACCCAGTACTTC.

This clone was detected a few times. This chain joins TRBV4-2 and TRBJ1-1; D unclear. There are 15 residues in the CDR3. V was trimmed by 6 bases and J by 1 base, leaving 15 bases between them. Germline V gene sequence: CDR1 LGHNA, CDR2 YNFKEQ. CDR3 DNA: TGTGCCAGCAGGCTAACAATTGGGGAGAACACTGAAGCTTTCTTT. Encoded protein: CASRLTIGENTEAFF.

This chain connects TRBV30 to TRBJ1-1, with D unclear. With 3 bases removed from V and 0 bases from J, the gap between germline ends came to 5 bases. Germline assignment: CDR1 GTSNPN and CDR2 SVGIG (reference sequence). CDR3 length: 12 amino acids. CDR3 protein: CAWREMNTEAFF. Written as DNA, the CDR3 is TGTGCCTGGAGAGAGATGAACACTGAAGCTTTCTTT.

The rearrangement joins TRBV5-1 to TRBJ2-1, with 9 bases lining up with TRBD1. Germline V gene lookup returns CDR1 SGHRS and CDR2 YFSETQ. The CDR3 is 13 residues long. V dropped 5 bases and J dropped 4; count of bases not matched to a gene: 1. The chain's CDR3 is CASRDRGYNEQFF. Here the CDR3 DNA reads TGCGCCAGCAGGGACAGGGGTTACAATGAGCAGTTCTTC.

The V call is TRBV7-6, the J call TRBJ2-5; D unclear. This CDR3 region has 14 residues. With 5 bases removed from V and 4 bases from J, the gap between germline ends came to 14 bases. Germline V gives CDR1 SGHVS, CDR2 FNYEAQ. The DNA of the CDR3 is TGTGCCAGCAGCCCGCGACCATTCGGAGAGACCCAGTACTTC. It codes for CASSPRPFGETQYF.

The CDR3 nucleotides read TGCGCCAGCAGCCAAGACCCCGGGACAGGGACTCTCGAGCAGTACTTC. Its translation: CASSQDPGTGTLEQYF. V is TRBV4-1 and J is TRBJ2-7; TRBD1 aligns across 9 bases. CDR3 size: 16 residues. Germline CDR1 reads MGHRA; CDR2 reads YSYEKL. J lost 6 bases, V lost 0 bases, and 9 bases had no gene match.

The rearrangement uses TRBV11-2 and TRBJ1-2; tentatively, D is TRBD1 (5 bases). The CDR3 spans 14 residues. The V gene lost 3 bases and the J gene lost 4 bases, with 12 bases spanning the gap. The germline gives CDR1 SGHAT, CDR2 FQNNGV. The CDR3 reads CASSFPGAAYGYTF. In DNA, the CDR3 is TGTGCCAGCAGCTTTCCTGGGGCGGCCTATGGCTACACCTTC.

This clone has only one observation. In DNA, the CDR3 is TGTGCCGCCTCTACGGGGAAACAGACCCAGTACTTC. It encodes CAASTGKQTQYF. The rearrangement joins TRBV6-5 to TRBJ2-5, with D possibly matching TRBD2 (5 bases). Germline CDR1 MNHEY, CDR2 SVGAGI. Deletions cut 11 bases from V and 6 bases from J, with 16 bases between. The CDR3 runs 12 residues.

V is TRBV27 and J is TRBJ2-1, with D unclear. This CDR3 has 13 residues. The V gene lost 6 bases and the J gene lost 4 bases, with 10 bases spanning the gap. Germline V gives CDR1 MNHEY, CDR2 SMNVEV (reference sequence). CDR3 in amino acids: CASRATDYNEQFF. The CDR3 DNA reads as TGTGCCAGCAGGGCTACAGATTACAATGAGCAGTTCTTC.

The CDR3 DNA follows: TGTGCCAGCAGCTTAGGCAGGGTGGGCACTGAAGCTTTCTTT. Translation: CASSLGRVGTEAFF. The chain employs TRBV13 and TRBJ1-1; tentative D call: TRBD1 (5 bases). Trimming shortened V by 0 bases and J by 4 bases, and 9 bases separated the two germline ends. This CDR3 comprises 14 residues. The germline CDR1 and CDR2 sequences are PRHDT and FYEKMQ (reference sequence).

The V gene is TRBV27, the J gene TRBJ2-3, with TRBD1 matching 7 bases. The V segment lost 3 bases and the J segment 6 bases; nucleotides outside the gene matches: 6. This CDR3 region has 14 residues. In germline, CDR1 is MNHEY, CDR2 SMNVEV (reference sequence). CDR3 in DNA: TGTGCCAGCAGTTTTGCCAGGGGGACCGATACGCAGTATTTT. Protein sequence: CASSFARGTDTQYF.

The chain joins TRBV5-1 to TRBJ2-1; D remains unclear. Trimming pared 5 bases from V and 0 bases from J, leaving 6 bases between. CDR1 is SGHRS and CDR2 is YFSETQ in the germline V gene. The CDR3 extends over 13 amino acids. CDR3 nucleotide sequence: TGCGCCAGCAGGGGGTACTCCTACAATGAGCAGTTCTTC. Its protein is CASRGYSYNEQFF.

The chain uses TRBV5-1 and TRBJ2-7, with D perhaps given as TRBD1 or TRBD2 (5 bases each). The CDR3 extends over 13 amino acids. Between the trimmed V and J ends, which lost 3 bases and 3 bases, there was a span of 10 bases. Germline CDR1 is SGHRS and CDR2 is YFSETQ. CDR3 DNA sequence: TGCGCCAGCAGCTACGGGGACGGCTACGAGCAGTACTTC. Protein product: CASSYGDGYEQYF.

The chain links TRBV27 to TRBJ2-3, with 9 bases that match TRBD2. With 8 bases clipped from V and 4 bases from J, the junction kept 13 bases outside the gene matches. The germline V gene encodes CDR1 MNHEY and CDR2 SMNVEV (reference sequence). The length of the CDR3 is 16 residues. CDR3 nucleotide sequence: TGTGCCAGCCGTCGTGAAGCGGGGGGCTACGCAGATACGCAGTATTTT. Amino acids: CASRREAGGYADTQYF.

There are a few counts of this clone. The chain uses TRBV6-5 and TRBJ2-7; D is ambiguous. From germline, CDR1 is MNHEY and CDR2 SVGAGI. This CDR3 has 14 amino acids. V was shortened by 2 bases and J by 1 base, with 9 bases between the two germline ends. The CDR3 DNA reads as TGTGCCAGCAGTTACGGGCCCGGTTCCTACGAGCAGTACTTC. It yields the protein CASSYGPGSYEQYF.

Only a few counts were recorded for this clone. This sequence joins TRBV5-1 and TRBJ2-1; D assignment may be TRBD1 or TRBD2 (5 bases each). The CDR3 consists of 14 residues. V lost 0 bases and J lost 10, with 14 bases in between. Germline lookup yields CDR1 SGHRS and CDR2 YFSETQ. CDR3 coding DNA: TGCGCCAGCAGCTTGGCGGGACCCGAAGGGGAGCAGTTCTTC. This codes for CASSLAGPEGEQFF.

In nucleotides, the CDR3 is TGTGCCAGCAGCCAAGTCAGCGTCTCCTACAATGAGCAGTTCTTC. Protein: CASSQVSVSYNEQFF. This chain joins TRBV14 and TRBJ2-1; no clear D. Trimming stripped 1 base from V and 0 bases from J, with 7 bases between. From germline, CDR1 is SGHDN and CDR2 FVKESK. The CDR3 contains 15 residues. The entire variable domain, with the rest obtained from reference TRBV14 and TRBJ2-1, is as follows: EAGVTQFPSHSVIEKGQTVTLRCDPISGHDNLYWYRRVMGKEIKFLLHFVKESKQDESGMPNNRFLAERTGGTYSTLKVQPAELEDSGVYFCASSQVSVSYNEQFFGPGTRLTVL.

The chain recombines TRBV5-1 with TRBJ2-7, with unresolved D. Trimming cost V 4 bases and J 3 bases, with 11 bases left between them. In germline, CDR1 is SGHRS, CDR2 YFSETQ. The CDR3 sequence is 13 residues long. The CDR3 DNA reads TGCGCCAGCAGCCCCACGACCGGCTACGAGCAGTACTTC. Translating it yields CASSPTTGYEQYF.

The V gene is TRBV28, the J gene TRBJ2-3; TRBD2 matches 12 bases. With 1 base clipped from V and 5 bases from J, the junction kept 10 bases outside the gene matches. The CDR3 spans 18 residues. Germline CDR1 is MDHEN and CDR2 is SYDVKM. For the CDR3, the DNA is TGTGCCAGCAGTTTATTAAGCCTAGCGGGGGGGCTGGAAGATACGCAGTATTTT. It encodes CASSLLSLAGGLEDTQYF.

This rearrangement joins TRBV11-2 to TRBJ2-6; D is possibly TRBD1 or TRBD2 (6 bases each). The V end was cut by 5 bases, the J end by 3 bases, with 11 bases between. The CDR3 runs to 15 residues. Per the germline V gene, CDR1 is SGHAT and CDR2 is FQNNGV. The CDR3 DNA follows: TGTGCCAGCAGCAAACAGGGAGGTGGGGCCAACGTCCTGACTTTC. This sequence encodes CASSKQGGGANVLTF.

The chain is built from TRBV4-2 and TRBJ2-3; TRBD1 aligns across 7 bases. This CDR3 is 15 amino acids long. CDR1 is LGHNA, CDR2 YNFKEQ, per germline. The V segment lost 4 bases and the J segment 0 bases; nucleotides outside the gene matches: 4. The CDR3 coding sequence is TGTGCCAGCAGCCCAGGGACAGCTAGCACAGATACGCAGTATTTT. Protein product: CASSPGTASTDTQYF.

Judged by abundance, this clone is medium-sized (0.01 to 0.1%). The chain links TRBV6-6 to TRBJ2-1; 8 bases line up with TRBD2. Germline V gene data show CDR1 as MNHNY and CDR2 as SVGAGI (reference sequence). J gave up 6 bases and V 4 bases, and 2 bases lay outside the gene matches. The CDR3 totals 13 residues. CDR3 protein: CASSLAGPNEQFF. The CDR3 DNA is TGTGCCAGCAGTTTAGCGGGGCCCAATGAGCAGTTCTTC.

The chain combines TRBV19 with TRBJ1-2; 9 positions agree with TRBD1. Germline values: CDR1 LNHDA, CDR2 SQIVND (reference sequence). This CDR3 is 14 amino acids long. V gave up 5 bases and J gave up 2 bases; unmatched junction bases: 3. This CDR3 reads CASSPGTGNYGYTF. The CDR3 DNA reads as TGTGCCAGTAGTCCCGGGACAGGGAACTATGGCTACACCTTC.

This chain uses TRBV2 with TRBJ2-3; 10 nucleotides line up with TRBD2. Per germline, CDR1 SNHLY and CDR2 FYNNEI. CDR3 length: 16 amino acids. V trimming: 4 bases; J trimming: 2 bases; junction bases outside the gene matches: 6. The CDR3 reads CASSALAGDLTDTQYF. CDR3 nucleotide sequence: TGTGCCAGCAGTGCCCTAGCGGGGGATCTCACAGATACGCAGTATTTT.

Turning to this clone: The junction does not match germline at one end; this may be a read error. This sequence joins TRBV12-5 and TRBJ1-1, with 8 bases aligning to TRBD1. The CDR3 totals 14 residues. Per germline, CDR1 LGHNT and CDR2 FRNRAP. CDR3 DNA: TGTGCTAGTGGTTTGCGGACAGGGAACACTGGAGCTTTCTTT. This codes for CASGLRTGNTGAFF.

V is TRBV5-4 and J is TRBJ2-2; TRBD1 aligns across 9 bases. CDR1 is SGHNT, CDR2 YYREEE, per germline (reference sequence). The length of the CDR3 is 18 residues. The ends lost 0 bases at V and 6 bases at J; junction bases unmatched: 12. This CDR3 reads CASSLAGQGSSVSGELFF. CDR3 sequence (DNA): TGTGCCAGCAGCTTGGCAGGACAGGGGTCGAGTGTTTCCGGGGAGCTGTTTTTT.

The CDR3 DNA reads TGTGCCAGCAGTGAAGGCCCGGGATTTTCCTACAATGAGCAGTTCTTC. Residues: CASSEGPGFSYNEQFF. The chain joins TRBV25-1 to TRBJ2-1; D is possibly TRBD2 (5 bases). Germline V gene lookup returns CDR1 MGHDK and CDR2 SYGVNS. V lost 2 bases, J lost 1 base, and 12 bases lay in between. This CDR3 comprises 16 residues.